This is a list of T cell receptor beta chains from one sample in a study of shared clonotypes between healthy human individuals. The data were produced by immunoSEQ multiplex PCR, yet TCRdb's version contains in-frame clones alone and is incomplete. The sample records approximately 2,300,000 clones, around 93% being singletons. Material: naive CD4+ T cells from PBMCs. The receptor source for this set is a man in his late teens or twenties in good health. Some clones in this sample may be carry-over from other donors' samples. CDR3s include the opening cysteine and the closing phenylalanine or tryptophan. A D gene is named only where the DNA matches it firmly. Where a row states a size, it is once, few, many or the class of an expanded clone; other rows omit it.

j_gene | v_gene | d_gene | abundance | CDR3aa | CDR3nt
TRBJ2-5 | TRBV30 | NA | NA | CAWSVTGLEETQYF | TGTGCCTGGAGTGTAACAGGACTTGAGGAGACCCAGTACTTC
TRBJ1-1 | TRBV15 | TRBD1 | once | CATSFLRGRGAFF | TGTGCCACCAGCTTTTTAAGGGGGCGGGGAGCTTTCTTT
TRBJ1-3 | TRBV6-5 | NA | NA | CASRKGVTGNTIYF | TGTGCCAGCAGGAAAGGGGTTACCGGAAACACCATATATTTT
TRBJ1-2 | TRBV6-1 | NA | NA | CASSPDPHRDTF | TGTGCCAGCAGTCCCGACCCCCACAGGGACACCTTC
TRBJ1-2 | TRBV5-1 | TRBD1 | NA | CASSPGLTGNYGYTF | TGCGCCAGCAGCCCAGGATTGACAGGGAACTATGGCTACACCTTC
TRBJ1-2 | TRBV7-8 | NA | NA | CASSTYLQGGGYTF | TGTGCCAGCAGCACTTACTTACAGGGAGGTGGCTACACCTTC
TRBJ2-7 | TRBV9 | NA | NA | CASSVAQWNEQYF | TGTGCCAGCAGCGTAGCTCAGTGGAACGAGCAGTACTTC
TRBJ2-1 | TRBV9 | NA | NA | CASSSTGVSYNEQFF | TGTGCCAGCAGTTCTACAGGAGTCTCCTACAATGAGCAGTTCTTC
TRBJ2-5 | TRBV19 | TRBD2 | NA | CASSGVRELETQYF | TGTGCCAGTAGCGGTGTGCGGGAGTTGGAGACCCAGTACTTC
TRBJ2-1 | TRBV19 | NA | once | CASSPFLAQVWDEQFF | TGTGCCAGTAGTCCGTTCCTCGCCCAAGTTTGGGATGAGCAGTTCTTC
TRBJ2-5 | TRBV20-1 | NA | once | CSANTQETQYF | TGCAGTGCGAACACACAAGAGACCCAGTACTTC
TRBJ2-2 | TRBV18 | NA | NA | CASSRGTANTGELFF | TGTGCCAGCTCACGCGGGACAGCGAACACCGGGGAGCTGTTTTTT
TRBJ2-7 | TRBV6-1 | NA | NA | CASRGDTGIYEQYF | TGTGCCAGCAGAGGGGACACGGGGATCTACGAGCAGTACTTC
TRBJ2-2 | TRBV15 | TRBD2 | NA | CATSRAPGTSGTGELFF | TGTGCCACCAGCAGGGCCCCAGGGACTAGTGGCACCGGGGAGCTGTTTTTT
TRBJ1-2 | TRBV5-5 | NA | NA | CASSLAGKANYGYTF | TGTGCCAGCAGCCTTGCAGGGAAAGCTAACTATGGCTACACCTTC
TRBJ1-5 | TRBV19 | NA | few | CASSIGGHQPQHF | TGTGCCAGTAGTATCGGGGGGCATCAGCCCCAGCATTTT
TRBJ1-2 | TRBV28 | TRBD1 | NA | CASSLSRGYGYTF | TGTGCCAGCAGTTTAAGCAGGGGGTATGGCTACACCTTC
TRBJ2-1 | TRBV9 | TRBD2 | NA | CASSEAGSSYNEQFF | TGTGCCAGCAGCGAAGCGGGGAGCTCCTACAATGAGCAGTTCTTC
TRBJ1-4 | TRBV29-1 | TRBD1 | NA | CSAIKWTGGEEEKLFF | TGCAGCGCTATTAAATGGACAGGGGGTGAGGAAGAAAAACTGTTTTTT
TRBJ2-1 | TRBV7-2 | NA | NA | CASSRTGTQIEGEQFF | TGTGCCAGCAGCCGGACCGGGACTCAAATAGAGGGTGAGCAGTTCTTC
TRBJ1-1 | TRBV2 | NA | few | CASSGSEAFF | TGTGCCAGCAGCGGGAGTGAAGCTTTCTTT
TRBJ1-1 | TRBV7-9 | NA | NA | CASTRAAMNTEAFF | TGTGCCAGTACGAGGGCCGCTATGAACACTGAAGCTTTCTTT